The rows below give T cell receptor beta chains drawn from one sample of a study of response to subunit inactivated influenza vaccine. TCRdb passed the RT-PCR reads through MiXCR, listing each CDR3 protein once. The data contain about 540,000 distinct CDR3 sequences, 20% to 25% of them seen just once; the ten biggest clones take up approximately 2.9%. The same data also went into a second study, on T cells expressing NK-cell markers.

The material sequenced was CD4+ T cells sorted from PBMCs, taken about 11 days after vaccination. These receptors all stem from a man aged 50-59 years who received an inactivated influenza vaccine. Each CDR3 is given with its conserved first and last residue. D genes are given only for firm matches. The listing skips clone size in some rows; elsewhere it reads once, few, many or a size class.

CDR3aa: CASSQERTGGLSSSGANVLTF
CDR3nt: TGTGCCAGCAGCCAAGAGAGAACAGGGGGGCTGTCGAGCTCTGGGGCCAACGTCCTGACTTTC
v_gene: TRBV14
d_gene: TRBD1
abundance: many
j_gene: TRBJ2-6

CDR3aa: CASSAAGTTKNTGELFF
CDR3nt: TGTGCCAGCAGTGCAGCCGGGACAACCAAGAACACCGGGGAGCTGTTTTTT
v_gene: TRBV28
d_gene: .
abundance: few
j_gene: TRBJ2-2

CDR3aa: CASSPQGTGELFF
CDR3nt: TGTGCCAGCAGTCCTCAGGGAACCGGGGAGCTGTTTTTT
v_gene: TRBV18
d_gene: .
abundance: many
j_gene: TRBJ2-2

CDR3aa: CASSYRVNLQETQYF
CDR3nt: TGTGCCAGCAGTTACAGGGTAAATCTCCAAGAGACCCAGTACTTC
v_gene: TRBV7-2
d_gene: .
abundance: few
j_gene: TRBJ2-5

CDR3aa: CASSYRTSGSFEQYF
CDR3nt: TGTGCCAGCAGTTACCGGACTAGCGGGAGCTTCGAGCAGTACTTC
v_gene: TRBV6-5
d_gene: TRBD2
abundance: .
j_gene: TRBJ2-7

CDR3aa: CASSQTYEQFF
CDR3nt: TGTGCCAGCAGCCAGACTTATGAGCAGTTCTTC
v_gene: TRBV3-1
d_gene: .
abundance: few
j_gene: TRBJ2-1

CDR3aa: CASSPLSGTGEYEQYF
CDR3nt: TGTGCCAGCTCACCACTGTCCGGGACAGGGGAATACGAGCAGTACTTC
v_gene: TRBV18
d_gene: TRBD1
abundance: once
j_gene: TRBJ2-7

CDR3aa: CASSKKQFGTQYF
CDR3nt: TGTGCCAGCAGCAAAAAGCAGTTTGGAACCCAGTACTTC
v_gene: TRBV12-3/TRBV12-4
d_gene: .
abundance: .
j_gene: TRBJ2-5

CDR3aa: CSARDWAGGLNEQYF
CDR3nt: TGCAGTGCTAGAGATTGGGCAGGGGGCTTGAACGAGCAGTACTTC
v_gene: TRBV20-1
d_gene: TRBD1
abundance: few
j_gene: TRBJ2-7

CDR3aa: CASSIPGQLLSTSSGNTIYF
CDR3nt: TGTGCCAGCAGTATACCGGGACAGCTACTTTCAACGAGCTCTGGAAACACCATATATTTT
v_gene: TRBV6-2/TRBV6-3
d_gene: TRBD1
abundance: .
j_gene: TRBJ1-3

CDR3aa: CASSSRPDFGSSYNEQFF
CDR3nt: TGTGCCAGCAGCTCGCGCCCGGACTTTGGGAGCTCCTACAATGAGCAGTTCTTC
v_gene: TRBV11-2
d_gene: .
abundance: few
j_gene: TRBJ2-1